These 12 T cell receptor beta chains came from one sample sequenced in a study of blood T cell repertoires in COVID-19. The protocol was immunoSEQ multiplex PCR, while the TCRdb copy is restricted to in-frame clones and leaves out a portion. The profile shows fewer than 400,000 clones, around 85% of them singletons. Sequencing was performed on PBMCs or T cells enriched from blood (not recorded which). The receptor source for this set is a woman younger than 45 who had been exposed to COVID-19.

The V and J genes are TRBV6-5 and TRBJ1-2; D call uncertain. Germline V gene data show CDR1 as MNHEY and CDR2 as SVGAGI. This CDR3 spans 15 amino acids. V was cut by 0 bases and J by 4 bases, with 12 bases left in between. The CDR3 protein is CASSYSSSGGYGYTF. CDR3 DNA sequence: TGTGCCAGCAGTTACTCGTCGTCCGGAGGCTATGGCTACACCTTC.

The CDR3 DNA reads TGTGCCAGCAGCTTATCGGAGTTGGGACAGGGAAATAACGAGCAGTACTTC. It specifies CASSLSELGQGNNEQYF. J is TRBJ2-7 and V is TRBV7-9; 9 bases match TRBD1. Germline values: CDR1 SEHNR, CDR2 FQNEAQ (reference sequence). The CDR3 has 17 residues. With V trimmed by 2 bases and J by 5 bases, 13 bases remained unmatched.

The table lists this clone with many counts. The genes are TRBV7-2 and TRBJ1-4, with a tentative D call TRBD1 (6 bases). This CDR3 has 14 amino acids. Germline CDR1 is SGHTA and CDR2 is FQGNSA. V dropped 2 bases and J dropped 7 bases, with 11 bases sitting between them. The CDR3 region is CASSLQGMGEKLFF. CDR3 nucleotides: TGTGCCAGCAGCTTACAGGGGATGGGTGAAAAACTGTTTTTT.

The rearrangement uses TRBV5-1 and TRBJ2-5, with TRBD2 matching over 9 bases. The length of the CDR3 is 15 residues. V gave up 0 bases and J gave up 4 bases; unmatched junction bases: 4. The germline V gene has CDR1 SGHRS and CDR2 YFSETQ. DNA of the CDR3: TGCGCCAGCAGCTTGGTTGCGGGGGGGTCAGAGACCCAGTACTTC. It yields the protein CASSLVAGGSETQYF.

V is TRBV4-3 and J is TRBJ2-2, with TRBD2 matching over 13 bases. This CDR3 contains 19 residues. Unmatched junction bases numbered 4, after V lost 0 bases and J lost 0 bases. Germline V CDR1 and CDR2: LGHNA, YSLEER. The CDR3, as DNA: TGCGCCAGCAGCCAAGAACTAGCGGGGGGGCCGACGAACACCGGGGAGCTGTTTTTT. It codes for CASSQELAGGPTNTGELFF.

This clone was counted only a few times. The V and J genes are TRBV14 and TRBJ1-2; 7 positions match TRBD1. Germline trimming cut 11 bases from V and 4 bases from J; bases unmatched to any gene: 7. This CDR3 has 12 amino acids. The germline CDR1 and CDR2 sequences are SGHDN and FVKESK. The CDR3 nucleotides are TGTGCCTCAGGACAGGTTGGCTATGGCTACACCTTC. It yields the protein CASGQVGYGYTF.

V usage is TRBV25-1 and J usage is TRBJ2-5, with unresolved D. The V end was cut by 4 bases, the J end by 5 bases, with 5 bases between. From germline, CDR1 is MGHDK and CDR2 SYGVNS. CDR3 length: 11 residues. This CDR3 is CASSGMETQYF. CDR3 DNA: TGTGCCAGCAGTGGTATGGAGACCCAGTACTTC.

This clone was detected once. The rearrangement uses TRBV27 and TRBJ1-5; 7 nucleotides line up with TRBD1. With V trimmed by 4 bases and J by 0 bases, 3 bases remained unmatched. Looked up from germline, CDR1 is MNHEY and CDR2 is SMNVEV (reference sequence). The CDR3 consists of 15 residues. The CDR3 reads CASSSGGDSNQPQHF. In nucleotides, the CDR3 is TGTGCCAGCAGTTCAGGGGGTGATAGCAATCAGCCCCAGCATTTT.

The chain links TRBV11-2 to TRBJ2-1, with 8 bases identical to TRBD1. The CDR3 covers 15 residues. From germline, CDR1 is SGHAT and CDR2 FQNNGV. Germline trimming cut 3 bases from V and 0 bases from J; bases unmatched to any gene: 1. In DNA, the CDR3 is TGTGCCAGCAGCTTCACAGGGGGCTCCTACAATGAGCAGTTCTTC. Its protein product is CASSFTGGSYNEQFF.

The CDR3: CASSFPSGVYGYTF. The CDR3 DNA is TGTGCCAGCAGTTTTCCTTCAGGGGTCTATGGCTACACCTTC. The V call is TRBV28, the J call TRBJ1-2, with D perhaps matching TRBD1 (6 bases). There are 14 residues in the CDR3. Germline V gene data show CDR1 as MDHEN and CDR2 as SYDVKM. V gave up 3 bases and J gave up 4 bases, with 12 bases separating them.

This chain links TRBV7-9 with TRBJ1-6, with TRBD1 matching 8 bases. After removal of 6 bases from V and 7 bases from J, the junction contained 17 bases not matched to a gene. The V gene's germline CDR1 is SEHNR and CDR2 FQNEAQ (reference sequence). The CDR3 is 18 amino acids. CDR3 residues: CASRAGTGNSVINSPLHF. The CDR3 DNA follows: TGTGCCAGCAGAGCCGGGACAGGAAACTCGGTTATAAATTCACCCCTCCACTTT.

This chain connects TRBV27 to TRBJ1-2; 8 bases align to TRBD1. This CDR3 has 13 amino acids. The germline V gene has CDR1 MNHEY and CDR2 SMNVEV (reference sequence). V was clipped by 5 bases and J by 7 bases; unmatched bases: 6. The CDR3 loop reads CASSPDRGSGYTF. CDR3 sequence (DNA): TGTGCCAGCAGTCCCGACAGGGGATCTGGCTACACCTTC.